The table lists the clone carrying this T cell receptor (beta chain) with a count of one. A read error may produce the germline difference seen at one junction end. CDR3 size: 17 residues. Germline lookup yields CDR1 SSHAT and CDR2 FNYEAQ (reference sequence). This record comes from a study of blood T cell repertoires in COVID-19. At the level of the study: Acute and convalescent COVID-19 samples came from the United States, Italy and Spain.

The assay was immunoSEQ multiplex PCR, and TCRdb's table has in-frame clones only and misses some. The table lists 130,000 or so clones, about four fifths of them singletons. The sequence came from a man in his forties or fifties who had recovered from COVID-19. This chain joins TRBV7-7 and TRBJ2-3; 11 bases align to TRBD2. What was sequenced was PBMCs or T cells enriched from blood (not recorded which). The CDR3 loop reads CASSRNPPSGGTDTQYF. In nucleotides, the CDR3 is TGTGCTAGCAGCCGAAATCCTCCTAGCGGGGGGACAGATACGCAGTATTTT.